Presented here are 21 T cell receptor beta chains from one specimen sequenced in a study of blood T cell repertoires in COVID-19. Using immunoSEQ multiplex PCR, the repertoire was profiled, and TCRdb retains in-frame clones only, with some absent. The data hold roughly 180,000 clones, with about 83% observed a single time. Input material: PBMCs or T cells enriched from blood (not recorded which). The receptors originated from a woman under 40 who had recovered from COVID-19.

CDR3 in amino acids: CAWSQTGYGYTF. In nucleotides, the CDR3 is TGTGCCTGGTCCCAGACGGGTTATGGCTACACCTTC. J is TRBJ1-2 and V is TRBV30; D call uncertain. Germline loops: CDR1 GTSNPN, CDR2 SVGIG (reference sequence). The CDR3 is made up of 12 amino acids. Trimming took off 5 bases at V and 5 bases at J, with 12 bases between the two ends.

This chain joins TRBV5-1 and TRBJ2-6; TRBD1 is a possible D gene (5 bases). CDR3 size: 17 residues. The V and J ends lost 0 bases and 0 bases respectively, with 10 bases between them. The germline V gene encodes CDR1 SGHRS and CDR2 YFSETQ. Here the CDR3 reads CASSLGTGRSGANVLTF. The CDR3 nucleotides are TGCGCCAGCAGCTTGGGAACAGGACGCTCTGGGGCCAACGTCCTGACTTTC.

This chain links TRBV25-1 with TRBJ2-2, with D possibly TRBD1 on 6 matching bases. This CDR3 comprises 15 residues. The V gene lost 3 bases and the J gene lost 3 bases, with 11 bases spanning the gap. Per the germline V gene, CDR1 is MGHDK and CDR2 is SYGVNS. The CDR3 nucleotides are TGTGCCAGCAGTGACGGGGACATAGACACCGGGGAGCTGTTTTTT. This sequence encodes CASSDGDIDTGELFF.

This chain links TRBV5-1 with TRBJ2-7; D not resolved. Germline V CDR1 and CDR2: SGHRS, YFSETQ. The CDR3 covers 13 residues. V was clipped by 1 base and J by 5 bases, with 10 bases between them. This CDR3 reads CASSLILGHEQYF. The CDR3 DNA reads as TGCGCCAGCAGCTTGATCTTGGGCCACGAGCAGTACTTC. Looking up the rest from reference TRBV5-1 and TRBJ2-7 gives the full variable domain: KAGVTQTPRYLIKTRGQQVTLSCSPISGHRSVSWYQQTPGQGLQFLFEYFSETQRNKGNFPGRFSGRQFSNSRSEMNVSTLELGDSALYLCASSLILGHEQYFGPGTRLTVT.

This clone was seen a few times. Here the CDR3 DNA reads TGTGCAGTGGAGGAGCGATATGGCTACACCTTC. It codes for CAVEERYGYTF. The chain carries TRBV6-5 and TRBJ1-2; D is unresolved. The CDR3 runs 11 residues. Germline-derived CDR1 and CDR2 are MNHEY and SVGAGI.

The J gene is TRBJ1-5, the V gene TRBV7-9, with unresolved D. Germline CDR1 reads SEHNR; CDR2 reads FQNEAQ (reference sequence). The V gene lost 3 bases and the J gene lost 4 bases, with 19 bases spanning the gap. The CDR3 extends over 17 amino acids. The CDR3 loop reads CASSFMGIWGENQPQHF. As DNA, the CDR3 is TGTGCCAGCAGCTTCATGGGGATTTGGGGAGAAAATCAGCCCCAGCATTTT.

CDR3 in DNA: TGCGCCAGCAGCCGGGAGGGGCAGGGAAACATTCAGTACTTC. Amino acid sequence: CASSREGQGNIQYF. V gene TRBV4-1 combines with J gene TRBJ2-4; the match to TRBD2 covers 7 bases. CDR1 and CDR2 from the germline V gene are MGHRA and YSYEKL. CDR3 length: 14 residues. V shed 4 bases, J shed 6 bases, and the junction held 6 bases outside the gene matches.

The genes are TRBV7-2 and TRBJ1-3, with 8 bases aligning to TRBD1. V was pared by 4 bases and J by 4 bases, with 6 bases of the junction left unmatched. The CDR3 has 15 residues. The germline CDR1 and CDR2 sequences are SGHTA and FQGNSA. CDR3 sequence: CASSSTGDAGNTIYF. The CDR3 DNA reads as TGTGCCAGCAGCTCGACAGGGGATGCGGGAAACACCATATATTTT.

This chain joins TRBV7-4 and TRBJ2-7; the match to TRBD1 covers 7 bases. CDR1 and CDR2 (germline): SGHVT, SQSDAQ. V shed 6 bases and J 2 bases; nucleotides not matched to a gene: 13. This CDR3 contains 16 residues. The CDR3 bases are TGTGCCAGCAGTCCTCCCCCAGGGACAGCTACCTACGAGCAGTACTTC. The encoded protein is CASSPPPGTATYEQYF.

This rearrangement joins TRBV5-4 to TRBJ2-2, with 10 positions matching TRBD2. CDR1 and CDR2 (germline): SGHNT, YYREEE (reference sequence). V shed 4 bases, J shed 4 bases, and the junction held 7 bases outside the gene matches. The CDR3 loop spans 16 amino acids. The CDR3 DNA sequence: TGTGCCAGCAGCGCGGCCCTAGCGGGAGTCACCGGGGAGCTGTTTTTT. Translation: CASSAALAGVTGELFF.

The J gene is TRBJ2-5, the V gene TRBV29-1; 12 bases match TRBD2. CDR3 length: 13 amino acids. Germline CDR1 and CDR2: SQVTM and ANQGSEA. V was clipped by 7 bases and J by 10 bases; unmatched bases: 10. In nucleotides, the CDR3 is TGCAGCGCGTTGGGACTAGCGGGCGTAAACCAGTACTTC. Translation gives CSALGLAGVNQYF.

The chain uses TRBV29-1 and TRBJ2-5; 14 nucleotides agree with TRBD2. J was trimmed by 3 bases and V by 3 bases; bases with no gene match: 0. The CDR3 is 14 amino acids. Germline V lookup: CDR1 SQVTM, CDR2 ANQGSEA. Here the CDR3 reads CSVEGLAGEETQYF. CDR3 coding DNA: TGCAGCGTTGAGGGACTAGCGGGAGAAGAGACCCAGTACTTC. Full variable domain (rest looked up from reference TRBV29-1 and TRBJ2-5): SAVISQKPSRDICQRGTSLTIQCQVDSQVTMMFWYRQQPGQSLTLIATANQGSEATYESGFVIDKFPISRPNLTFSTLTVSNMSPEDSSIYLCSVEGLAGEETQYFGPGTRLLVL.

The chain recombines TRBV29-1 with TRBJ1-4, with a weak D call TRBD1 (5 bases). Deletions cut 2 bases from V and 2 bases from J, with 9 bases between. Germline CDR1 SQVTM, CDR2 ANQGSEA. CDR3 length: 14 amino acids. CDR3 nucleotides: TGCAGCGTTGAATCGGGGGAGACTAATGAAAAACTGTTTTTT. Protein product: CSVESGETNEKLFF. The full variable domain, its missing parts supplied by reference TRBV29-1 and TRBJ1-4, is SAVISQKPSRDICQRGTSLTIQCQVDSQVTMMFWYRQQPGQSLTLIATANQGSEATYESGFVIDKFPISRPNLTFSTLTVSNMSPEDSSIYLCSVESGETNEKLFFGSGTQLSVL.

V and J are TRBV5-5 and TRBJ2-3; a weak D match, TRBD1 (6 bases). Trimming left V 4 bases short and J 2 bases short, with 17 bases between. CDR3 length: 16 amino acids. The V gene's germline CDR1 is SGHKS and CDR2 YYEKEE (reference sequence). The DNA for the CDR3 is TGTGCCAGCAGCCCTAGACAGGAGGCCCACACAGATACGCAGTATTTT. Amino acid sequence: CASSPRQEAHTDTQYF.

The table lists this clone with many counts. The rearrangement links TRBV2 to TRBJ2-1, with 8 bases aligning to TRBD1. From germline, CDR1 is SNHLY and CDR2 FYNNEI. V was pared by 4 bases and J by 7 bases, with 9 bases of the junction left unmatched. This CDR3 spans 15 amino acids. The CDR3 sequence: CASSVSQGARNEQFF. DNA of the CDR3: TGTGCCAGCAGTGTTTCCCAGGGGGCTAGAAATGAGCAGTTCTTC.

This sequence joins TRBV5-1 and TRBJ2-5; D is uncertain. V lost 5 bases and J 1 base, leaving 9 bases between the germline ends. This CDR3 has 13 residues. In germline, CDR1 is SGHRS, CDR2 YFSETQ. The CDR3 sequence is CASSVRSQETQYF. The CDR3 DNA follows: TGCGCCAGCAGTGTGCGGTCCCAAGAGACCCAGTACTTC.

V is TRBV2 and J is TRBJ1-1, with 8 positions matching TRBD1. The CDR3 is made up of 15 amino acids. V lost 6 bases, J lost 3 bases, and 9 bases stayed unmatched. From germline, CDR1 is SNHLY and CDR2 FYNNEI. The CDR3 region is CASSARDRLYTEAFF. The CDR3 region has the DNA TGTGCCAGCAGCGCCAGGGACAGGCTATACACTGAAGCTTTCTTT.

The V and J genes are TRBV7-2 and TRBJ2-5, with D tentatively TRBD2 (5 bases). V was pared by 2 bases and J by 4 bases, with 14 bases between. Per germline, CDR1 SGHTA and CDR2 FQGNSA. This CDR3 contains 15 residues. Here the CDR3 DNA reads TGTGCCAGCAGCTTACTCCCGGGAACGGGAGAGACCCAGTACTTC. Protein: CASSLLPGTGETQYF.

The V call is TRBV19, the J call TRBJ1-5; a weak D match, TRBD1 (6 bases). Trimming removed 4 bases at V and 4 bases at J, with 11 bases between. The CDR3 covers 14 residues. The germline V gene has CDR1 LNHDA and CDR2 SQIVND (reference sequence). CDR3 region: CASSNQQGNQPQHF. The CDR3 DNA is TGTGCCAGTAGTAACCAACAGGGTAATCAGCCCCAGCATTTT.

The gene calls are TRBV29-1 and TRBJ2-7; the match to TRBD1 covers 11 bases. CDR3 length: 13 amino acids. V lost 4 bases, J lost 4 bases, and 3 bases stayed unmatched. The V gene's germline CDR1 is SQVTM and CDR2 ANQGSEA. Here the CDR3 reads CSVVWDRGYEQYF. DNA of the CDR3: TGCAGCGTTGTCTGGGACAGGGGGTACGAGCAGTACTTC.

The rearrangement links TRBV16 to TRBJ1-2; the match to TRBD1 covers 7 bases. V lost 4 bases and J lost 4; bases outside the gene matches: 3. Germline V gene lookup returns CDR1 KGHSY and CDR2 FQNENV. CDR3 size: 13 residues. This chain's CDR3 is CASSRDRVYGYTF. CDR3 bases: TGTGCCAGCAGCCGGGACAGAGTCTATGGCTACACCTTC. Drawing the rest from reference TRBV16 and TRBJ1-2, the complete variable domain is GEEVAQTPKHLVRGEGQKAKLYCAPIKGHSYVFWYQQVLKNEFKFLISFQNENVFDETGMPKERFSAKCLPNSPCSLEIQATKLEDSAVYFCASSRDRVYGYTFGSGTRLTVV.